The clone carrying this T cell receptor beta chain was counted a few times. Its antigen is still unknown. These data come from a study of T cell repertoires in cytomegalovirus infection. Across the study: Through public TCR beta signatures, both CMV infection and matching HLA type were indicated. Study-wide results and caveats: Dominant in the ex vivo response were TCR beta clonotypes restricted by HLA-C and specific for CMV. Pooled public TCR beta family frequency picked out CMV carriers with the relevant HLA.

V lost 1 base to trimming and J lost 2 bases; unmatched junction nucleotides: 4. The V gene's germline CDR1 is MNHNS and CDR2 SASEGT. The CDR3 extends over 15 amino acids. One entry per CDR3 protein, called by TCRdb with MiXCR from the reads. The data show about 740,000 distinct CDR3 sequences, approximately 34% seen once. The J gene is TRBJ2-7, the V gene TRBV6-1, with TRBD1 matching 8 bases. The sequence came from a human donor in good health (CMV status not recorded). Some clones in this sample may be carry-over from other donors' samples. The sequencing sample was made of PBMCs. CDR3 sequence (DNA): TGTGCCAGCAGTGAAGTTGACAGGGGCGCCTACGAGCAGTACTTC. This translates into CASSEVDRGAYEQYF.